Presented here are 18 T cell receptor beta chains from one specimen sequenced in a study of T cells after yellow fever vaccination. TCRdb itself ran the 5' RACE reads through MiXCR, one entry per CDR3 protein. The sample consists of about 120,000 distinct CDR3 sequences, roughly 15% of them appearing once. This sample comprised CD8+ T cells sorted from PBMCs, obtained 5 days after the yellow fever booster vaccination. The receptors were gathered from a man between 18 and 35 years old who received the YFV17D yellow fever vaccine.

There are a few counts of this clonotype. The gene calls are TRBV6-6 and TRBJ1-5; D is perhaps TRBD1 (6 bases). The CDR3 extends over 17 amino acids. CDR1 MNHNY and CDR2 SVGAGI come from the germline V gene (reference sequence). The ends were cut back, 1 base at V and 7 bases at J, with 20 bases in the middle. The chain's CDR3 is CASSYYGARGGGQPQHF. In DNA, the CDR3 is TGTGCCAGCAGTTACTATGGAGCCAGGGGTGGCGGCCAGCCCCAGCATTTT.

This chain joins TRBV4-1 and TRBJ2-3, with 8 bases that match TRBD1. Trimming cost V 3 bases and J 8 bases; bases outside gene matches: 19. Germline CDR1 is MGHRA and CDR2 is YSYEKL. The CDR3 runs 18 residues. In nucleotides, the CDR3 is TGCGCCAGCAGCCAGAAGGGACACCAGGGGGCGGTGTTAGGTACGCAGTATTTT. It specifies CASSQKGHQGAVLGTQYF.

This chain uses TRBV4-2 with TRBJ1-1; D unresolved. Trimming took off 5 bases at V and 1 base at J, with 8 bases between the two ends. In germline, CDR1 is LGHNA, CDR2 YNFKEQ. There are 13 residues in the CDR3. DNA of the CDR3: TGTGCCAGCAGCGCGAGAGCGAACACTGAAGCTTTCTTT. Protein: CASSARANTEAFF.

This clonotype turned up a few times. The chain couples TRBV7-3 to TRBJ2-5; TRBD1 is a possible D gene (5 bases). There are 14 residues in the CDR3. From germline, CDR1 is SGHTA and CDR2 FQGTGA. V lost 6 bases to trimming and J lost 5 bases, with 16 bases between them. In DNA form, the CDR3 reads TGTGCCAGCAGTGAAAGGGGTGGCCAGGAGACCCAGTACTTC. It yields the protein CASSERGGQETQYF.

This clonotype has just a few counts. The chain links TRBV4-3 to TRBJ2-1, with 12 bases aligning to TRBD2. The trim removed 3 bases at V and 6 bases at J, leaving 6 bases unmatched. Germline V CDR1 and CDR2: LGHNA, YSLEER. CDR3 size: 16 residues. The CDR3 reads CASSQSLAGGPNEQFF. CDR3 nucleotide sequence: TGCGCCAGCAGCCAGAGTCTAGCGGGGGGGCCCAATGAGCAGTTCTTC.

There are a few counts of this clonotype. This sequence joins TRBV5-6 and TRBJ2-4; tentative D call: TRBD2 (6 bases). Germline V gene data show CDR1 as SGHDT and CDR2 as YYEEEE. The CDR3 length is 14 residues. V gave up 4 bases and J gave up 9 bases, with 17 bases separating them. Written as DNA, the CDR3 is TGTGCCAGCAGCGGGGGAAGGGGACTTTTCATTCAGTACTTC. Amino acids: CASSGGRGLFIQYF. Drawing the rest from reference TRBV5-6 and TRBJ2-4, the complete variable domain is DAGVTQSPTHLIKTRGQQVTLRCSPKSGHDTVSWYQQALGQGPQFIFQYYEEEERQRGNFPDRFSGHQFPNYSSELNVNALLLGDSALYLCASSGGRGLFIQYFGAGTRLSVL.

The chain has TRBV12-3 or TRBV12-4 and TRBJ2-5; no clear D gene. V was trimmed by 3 bases and J by 3 bases, leaving 8 bases between them. This CDR3 is built from 13 residues. CDR3 bases: TGTGCCAGCAGTTTCAGGACGGAAGAGACCCAGTACTTC. It specifies CASSFRTEETQYF.

In this sample, this clonotype turned up a few times. The chain is built from TRBV7-9 and TRBJ1-1; 10 bases map to TRBD1. Trimming cost V 3 bases and J 5 bases; bases outside gene matches: 12. The germline V gene has CDR1 SEHNR and CDR2 FQNEAQ (reference sequence). This CDR3 spans 17 amino acids. The CDR3 protein is CASSFPVGTGVGTEAFF. In DNA, the CDR3 is TGTGCCAGCAGCTTTCCAGTCGGGACAGGGGTAGGGACTGAAGCTTTCTTT.

The chain is built from TRBV9 and TRBJ2-3, with a possible D match to TRBD2 (5 bases). From germline, CDR1 is SGDLS and CDR2 YYNGEE. The CDR3 is made up of 15 amino acids. V lost 4 bases, J lost 3 bases, and 15 bases lay in between. The CDR3 region has the DNA TGTGCCAGCAGCTGGCTCGGGGTCGATACAGATACGCAGTATTTT. Translating gives CASSWLGVDTDTQYF.

The rearrangement joins TRBV6-1 to TRBJ2-7, with D maybe TRBD1 (6 bases). V lost 5 bases and J 4 bases, leaving 12 bases between the germline ends. Looked up from germline, CDR1 is MNHNS and CDR2 is SASEGT. CDR3 size: 13 residues. Here the CDR3 reads CASSQRTAYEQYV. CDR3 nucleotide sequence: TGTGCCAGCAGTCAACGGACAGCTTACGAGCAGTACGTC.

The V gene is TRBV6-1, the J gene TRBJ2-3; D is unresolved. Germline CDR1 is MNHNS and CDR2 is SASEGT. The CDR3 runs 13 residues. Deletions cut 4 bases from V and 4 bases from J, with 9 bases between. The CDR3 loop is CASSGRQSDTQYF. CDR3 in DNA: TGTGCCAGCAGTGGCCGCCAGTCAGATACGCAGTATTTT.

This clonotype has more than one count but fewer than ten. The V gene is TRBV12-3 or TRBV12-4, the J gene TRBJ2-2; TRBD1 aligns across 7 bases. The trim removed 7 bases at V and 0 bases at J, leaving 8 bases unmatched. The CDR3 sequence is 16 residues long. The CDR3, as DNA: TGTGCCAGCATCGAACGAACAGGGGCGAACACCGGGGAGCTGTTTTTT. This encodes CASIERTGANTGELFF.

This clonotype was found a few times. This chain connects TRBV7-9 to TRBJ2-1; 8 positions match TRBD1. CDR3 length equals 16 residues. Germline trimming cut 6 bases from V and 2 bases from J; bases unmatched to any gene: 9. From germline, CDR1 is SEHNR and CDR2 FQNEAQ (reference sequence). CDR3 in DNA: TGTGCCAGCAGTTCGGACAGGGCGGTACCCTACAATGAGCAGTTCTTC. Translating gives CASSSDRAVPYNEQFF.

This chain joins TRBV7-9 and TRBJ2-7; D assignment may be TRBD1 or TRBD2 (5 bases each). The CDR3 sequence is 14 residues long. Germline-derived CDR1 and CDR2 are SEHNR and FQNEAQ (reference sequence). V lost 0 bases to trimming and J lost 4 bases, with 10 bases between them. DNA for the CDR3: TGTGCCAGCAGCTTAGCGGGGACGGCGTACGAGCAGTACTTC. Translated: CASSLAGTAYEQYF. The whole variable domain, filled in from reference TRBV7-9 and TRBJ2-7, reads DTGVSQNPRHKITKRGQNVTFRCDPISEHNRLYWYRQTLGQGPEFLTYFQNEAQLEKSRLLSDRFSAERPKGSFSTLEIQRTEQGDSAMYLCASSLAGTAYEQYFGPGTRLTVT.

The chain carries TRBV3-1 and TRBJ2-7; the D call may be TRBD1 or TRBD2 (5 bases each). CDR3 size: 15 residues. Germline values: CDR1 LGHDT, CDR2 YNNKEL (reference sequence). Trimming left V 0 bases short and J 3 bases short, with 12 bases between. The chain's CDR3 is CASSQDMGESYEQYV. The CDR3 DNA sequence: TGTGCCAGCAGCCAAGATATGGGGGAAAGCTACGAGCAGTACGTC.

At least ten counts were recorded for this clonotype. DNA for the CDR3: TGTGCCAGCAGCTTCGGGGGTTCCACAGATACGCAGTATTTT. The encoded protein is CASSFGGSTDTQYF. This chain links TRBV12-3 or TRBV12-4 with TRBJ2-3; D perhaps matches TRBD2 (6 bases). The V end lost 6 bases, the J end lost 2 bases, and 12 bases lay between the germline ends. This CDR3 is built from 14 residues.

This clonotype has just a few counts. V gene TRBV10-2 combines with J gene TRBJ2-1; TRBD1 might be the D (6 bases). From germline, CDR1 is WSHSY and CDR2 SAAADI. CDR3 length: 14 amino acids. The V end lost 9 bases, the J end lost 0 bases, and 12 bases lay between the germline ends. CDR3 protein: CASYGQYSYNEQFF. The CDR3 DNA reads as TGCGCCAGTTACGGACAGTACTCCTACAATGAGCAGTTCTTC.

The J gene is TRBJ2-3, the V gene TRBV3-1; D is unclear. From germline, CDR1 is LGHDT and CDR2 YNNKEL (reference sequence). V lost 2 bases, J lost 6 bases, and 9 bases lay in between. The CDR3 has 13 residues. CDR3 protein: CASSQPTSDTQYF. DNA of the CDR3: TGTGCCAGCAGCCAACCAACCAGCGATACGCAGTATTTT.